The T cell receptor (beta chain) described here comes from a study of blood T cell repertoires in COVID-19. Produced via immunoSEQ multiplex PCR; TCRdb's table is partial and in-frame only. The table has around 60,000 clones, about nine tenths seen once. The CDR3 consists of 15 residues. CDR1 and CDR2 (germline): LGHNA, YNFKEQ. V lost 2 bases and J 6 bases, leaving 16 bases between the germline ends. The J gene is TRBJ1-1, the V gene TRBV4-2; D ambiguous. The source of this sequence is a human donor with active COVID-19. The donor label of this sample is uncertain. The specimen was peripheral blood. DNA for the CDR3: TGTGCCAGCAGCCAATTCCCCGCGGGCAGGCCTGAAGCTTTCTTT. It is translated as CASSQFPAGRPEAFF.